The present T cell receptor beta chain was sequenced within a study of CD8 T cells in ankylosing spondylitis. Quantitative molecular-barcoded 5'-RACE generated the TCR beta libraries. MiXCR, applied by TCRdb to the 5' RACE reads, yields one record per CDR3 protein. The sample lists 200,000 to 250,000 distinct CDR3 sequences; about a sixth were seen once. Comment on this clonotype: What it binds is not known.

Study-wide findings and caveats: Roughly eight highly homologous variants made up a TCR beta motif, and this motif appeared characteristic of ankylosing spondylitis blood. There were earlier reports of some motif variants in reactive arthritis synovial fluid and blood. Clones linked with disease were CD8+ and fairly uncommon in the peripheral blood. Matched ankylosing spondylitis synovial fluid reportedly contained a significantly enriched population of disease-linked clones.

V lost 4 bases, J lost 3 bases, and 16 bases stayed unmatched. This CDR3 spans 18 amino acids. Germline assignment: CDR1 SGHDT and CDR2 YYEEEE. The receptor was derived from a male donor with ankylosing spondylitis. Material: blood, either unsorted or a sorted T cell fraction (not recorded which). V is TRBV5-6 and J is TRBJ2-1; 7 bases are a match to TRBD1. The CDR3 loop reads CASSPPMGQPNYYNEQFF. The CDR3 coding sequence is TGTGCCAGCAGCCCCCCTATGGGACAGCCAAACTACTACAATGAGCAGTTCTTC.